The present T cell receptor (beta chain) was sequenced within a study of a mutant IDH1 vaccine in newly diagnosed glioma. The time point: baseline, week 1 (first vaccination visit). Stated treatment: pre-vaccination baseline after standard-of-care therapy. From germline, CDR1 is SGDLS and CDR2 YYNGEE. V was pared by 4 bases and J by 5 bases, with 11 bases of the junction left unmatched. The CDR3 is made up of 16 amino acids. The repertoire was sequenced with immunoSEQ multiplex PCR; TCRdb's copy has only in-frame clones and lacks some. The sample consists of about 96,000 clones, about four fifths of them appearing once.

The source of this sequence is a man aged 35-49 years with glioma. The sample here was PBMCs, taken from a glioma patient treated with radiotherapy, temozolomide or both. The rearrangement joins TRBV9 to TRBJ2-1; 8 bases are a match to TRBD2. The CDR3 bases are TGTGCCAGCAGCCCCTATGGAGCGGGGGATAACAATGAGCAGTTCTTC. Translation gives CASSPYGAGDNNEQFF.